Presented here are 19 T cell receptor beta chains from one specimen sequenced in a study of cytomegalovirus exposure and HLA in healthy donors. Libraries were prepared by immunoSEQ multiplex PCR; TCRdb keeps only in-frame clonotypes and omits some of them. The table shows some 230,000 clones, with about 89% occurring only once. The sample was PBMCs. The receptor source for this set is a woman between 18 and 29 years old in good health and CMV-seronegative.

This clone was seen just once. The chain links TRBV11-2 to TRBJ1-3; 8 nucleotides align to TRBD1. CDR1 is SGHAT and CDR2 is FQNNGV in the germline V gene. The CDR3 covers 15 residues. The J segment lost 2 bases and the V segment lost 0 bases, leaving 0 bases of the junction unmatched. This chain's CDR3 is CASSLDRGPGNTIYF. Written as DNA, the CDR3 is TGTGCCAGCAGCTTAGACAGGGGGCCTGGAAACACCATATATTTT.

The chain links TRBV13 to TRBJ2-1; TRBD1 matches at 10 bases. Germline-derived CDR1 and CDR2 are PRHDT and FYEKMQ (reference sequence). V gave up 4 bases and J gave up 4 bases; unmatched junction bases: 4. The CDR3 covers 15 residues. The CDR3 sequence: CASSSGDRGYNEQFF. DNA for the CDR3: TGTGCCAGCAGCTCGGGGGACAGGGGATACAATGAGCAGTTCTTC.

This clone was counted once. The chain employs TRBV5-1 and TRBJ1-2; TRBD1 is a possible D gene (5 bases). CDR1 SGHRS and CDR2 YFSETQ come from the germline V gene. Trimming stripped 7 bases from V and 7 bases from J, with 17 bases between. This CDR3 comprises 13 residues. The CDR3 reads CASDVDTGGGYTF. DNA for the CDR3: TGCGCCAGCGACGTTGACACGGGGGGTGGCTACACCTTC. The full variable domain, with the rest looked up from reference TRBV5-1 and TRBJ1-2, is KAGVTQTPRYLIKTRGQQVTLSCSPISGHRSVSWYQQTPGQGLQFLFEYFSETQRNKGNFPGRFSGRQFSNSRSEMNVSTLELGDSALYLCASDVDTGGGYTFGSGTRLTVV.

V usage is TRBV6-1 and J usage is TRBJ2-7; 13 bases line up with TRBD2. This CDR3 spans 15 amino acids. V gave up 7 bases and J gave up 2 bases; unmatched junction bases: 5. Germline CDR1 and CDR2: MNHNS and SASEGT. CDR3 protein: CASTQLAGGPYEQYF. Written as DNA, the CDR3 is TGTGCCAGCACCCAACTAGCGGGAGGGCCCTACGAGCAGTACTTC.

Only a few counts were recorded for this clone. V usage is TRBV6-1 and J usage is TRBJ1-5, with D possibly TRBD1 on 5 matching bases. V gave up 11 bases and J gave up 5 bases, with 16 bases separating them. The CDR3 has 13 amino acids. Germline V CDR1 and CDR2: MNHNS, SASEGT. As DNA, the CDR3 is TGTGCCGTTAGGAGGGGTACCGATCAGCCCCAGCATTTT. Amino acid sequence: CAVRRGTDQPQHF.

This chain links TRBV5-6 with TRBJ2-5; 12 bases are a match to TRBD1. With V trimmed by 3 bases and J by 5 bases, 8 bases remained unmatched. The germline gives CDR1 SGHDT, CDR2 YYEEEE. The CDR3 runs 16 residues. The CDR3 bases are TGTGCCAGCAGCTATCCGGGACAGGGGGCCGGGGAGACCCAGTACTTC. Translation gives CASSYPGQGAGETQYF.

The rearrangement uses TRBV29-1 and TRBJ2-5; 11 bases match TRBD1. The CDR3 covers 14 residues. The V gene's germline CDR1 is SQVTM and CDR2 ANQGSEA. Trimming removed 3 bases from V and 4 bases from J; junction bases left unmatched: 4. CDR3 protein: CSVDGDRGGETQYF. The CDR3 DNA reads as TGCAGCGTTGACGGGGACAGGGGGGGAGAGACCCAGTACTTC.

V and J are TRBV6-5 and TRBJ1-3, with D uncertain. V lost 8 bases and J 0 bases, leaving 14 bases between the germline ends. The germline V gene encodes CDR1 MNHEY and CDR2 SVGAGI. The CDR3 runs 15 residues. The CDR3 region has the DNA TGTGCCAGCGTTCTTTTGGGGAGCTCTGGAAACACCATATATTTT. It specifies CASVLLGSSGNTIYF.

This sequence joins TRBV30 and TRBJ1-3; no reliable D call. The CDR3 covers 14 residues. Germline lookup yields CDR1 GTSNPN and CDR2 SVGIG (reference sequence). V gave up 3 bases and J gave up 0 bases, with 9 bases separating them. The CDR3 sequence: CAWSPTRSGNTIYF. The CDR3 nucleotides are TGTGCCTGGAGCCCCACTCGCTCTGGAAACACCATATATTTT.

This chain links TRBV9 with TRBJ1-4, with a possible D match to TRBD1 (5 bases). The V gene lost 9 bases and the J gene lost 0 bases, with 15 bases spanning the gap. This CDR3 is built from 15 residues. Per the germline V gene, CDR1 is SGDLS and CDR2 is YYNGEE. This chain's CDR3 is CATTGGEATNEKLFF. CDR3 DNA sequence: TGTGCCACCACCGGGGGGGAAGCAACTAATGAAAAACTGTTTTTT.

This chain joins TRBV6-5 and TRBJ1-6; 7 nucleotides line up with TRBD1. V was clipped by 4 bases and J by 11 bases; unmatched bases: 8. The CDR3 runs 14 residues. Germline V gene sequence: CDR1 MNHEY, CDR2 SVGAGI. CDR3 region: CASSSRQGGPPLHF. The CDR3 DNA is TGTGCCAGCAGTTCTAGACAGGGTGGGCCACCCCTCCACTTT.

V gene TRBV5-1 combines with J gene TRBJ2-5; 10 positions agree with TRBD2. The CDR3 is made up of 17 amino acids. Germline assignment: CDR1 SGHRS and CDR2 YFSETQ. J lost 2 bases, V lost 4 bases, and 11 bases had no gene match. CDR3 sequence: CASSPLLIAGGQETQYF. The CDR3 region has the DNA TGCGCCAGCAGCCCCCTGTTAATAGCGGGAGGTCAAGAGACCCAGTACTTC.

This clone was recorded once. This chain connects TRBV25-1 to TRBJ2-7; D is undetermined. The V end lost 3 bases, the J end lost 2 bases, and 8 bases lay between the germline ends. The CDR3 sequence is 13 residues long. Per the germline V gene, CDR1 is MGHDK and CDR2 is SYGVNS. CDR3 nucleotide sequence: TGTGCCAGCAGTGAGTCGGTTCCCTACGAGCAGTACTTC. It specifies CASSESVPYEQYF.

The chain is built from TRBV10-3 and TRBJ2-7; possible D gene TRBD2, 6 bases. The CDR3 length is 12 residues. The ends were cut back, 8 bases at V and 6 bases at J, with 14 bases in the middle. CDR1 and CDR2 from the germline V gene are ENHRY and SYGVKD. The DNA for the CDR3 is TGTGCCATCGCGGGGAAAGGCCCCGAGCAGTACTTC. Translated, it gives CAIAGKGPEQYF.

The CDR3 is CASSSDRDRGVEQYF. CDR3 sequence (DNA): TGTGCCAGCAGCTCTGACCGGGACAGGGGGGTTGAGCAGTACTTC. V is TRBV7-9 and J is TRBJ2-7, with 11 bases matching TRBD1. Germline-derived CDR1 and CDR2 are SEHNR and FQNEAQ (reference sequence). V lost 4 bases to trimming and J lost 7 bases; unmatched junction nucleotides: 9. There are 15 residues in the CDR3.

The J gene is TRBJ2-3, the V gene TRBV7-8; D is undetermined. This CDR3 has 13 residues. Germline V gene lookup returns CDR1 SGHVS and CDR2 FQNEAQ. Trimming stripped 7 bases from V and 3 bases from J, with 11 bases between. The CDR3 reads CASTRLRTDTQYF. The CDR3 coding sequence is TGTGCCAGCACCCGCTTACGGACAGATACGCAGTATTTT. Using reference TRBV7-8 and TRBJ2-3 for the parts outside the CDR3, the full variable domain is GAGVSQSPRYKVAKRGQDVALRCDPISGHVSLFWYQQALGQGPEFLTYFQNEAQLDKSGLPSDRFFAERPEGSVSTLKIQRTQQEDSAVYLCASTRLRTDTQYFGPGTRLTVL.

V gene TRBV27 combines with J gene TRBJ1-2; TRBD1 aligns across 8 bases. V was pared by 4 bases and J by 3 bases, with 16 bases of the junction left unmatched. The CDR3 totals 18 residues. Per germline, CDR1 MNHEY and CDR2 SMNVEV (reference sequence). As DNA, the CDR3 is TGTGCCAGCAGTTCACCTGGACAGGGAAATAGAGGTTACTATGGCTACACCTTC. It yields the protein CASSSPGQGNRGYYGYTF.

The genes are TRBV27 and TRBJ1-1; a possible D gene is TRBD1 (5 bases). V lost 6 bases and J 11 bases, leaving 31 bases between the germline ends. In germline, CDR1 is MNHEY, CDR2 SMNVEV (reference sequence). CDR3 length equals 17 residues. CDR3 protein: CASSSASGRISSRGAFF. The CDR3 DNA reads TGTGCCAGCAGCTCGGCCTCAGGGAGGATATCATCTCGAGGGGCTTTCTTT.

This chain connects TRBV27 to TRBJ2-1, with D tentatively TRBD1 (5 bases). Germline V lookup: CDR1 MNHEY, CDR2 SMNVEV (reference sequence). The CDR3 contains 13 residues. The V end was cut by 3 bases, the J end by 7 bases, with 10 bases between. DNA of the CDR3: TGTGCCAGCAGTTTTCAGGGCGAAAATGAGCAGTTCTTC. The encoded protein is CASSFQGENEQFF.